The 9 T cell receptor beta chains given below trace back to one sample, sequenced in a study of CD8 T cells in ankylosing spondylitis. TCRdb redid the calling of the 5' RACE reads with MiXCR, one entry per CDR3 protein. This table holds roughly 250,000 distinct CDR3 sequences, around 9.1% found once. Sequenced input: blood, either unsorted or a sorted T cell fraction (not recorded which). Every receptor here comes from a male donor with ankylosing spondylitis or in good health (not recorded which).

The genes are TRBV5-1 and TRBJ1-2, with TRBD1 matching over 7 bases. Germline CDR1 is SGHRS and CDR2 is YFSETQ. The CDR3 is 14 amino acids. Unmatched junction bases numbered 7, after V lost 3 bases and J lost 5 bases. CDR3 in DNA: TGCGCCAGCAGCTCCGGGACAGACCTTTATGGCTACACCTTC. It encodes CASSSGTDLYGYTF.

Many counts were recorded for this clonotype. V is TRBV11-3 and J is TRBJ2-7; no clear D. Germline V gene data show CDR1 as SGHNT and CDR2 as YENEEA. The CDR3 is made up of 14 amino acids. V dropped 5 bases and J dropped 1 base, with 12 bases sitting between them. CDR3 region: CASSPTPASYEQYF. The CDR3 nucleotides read TGTGCCAGCAGCCCCACGCCAGCGTCCTACGAGCAGTACTTC.

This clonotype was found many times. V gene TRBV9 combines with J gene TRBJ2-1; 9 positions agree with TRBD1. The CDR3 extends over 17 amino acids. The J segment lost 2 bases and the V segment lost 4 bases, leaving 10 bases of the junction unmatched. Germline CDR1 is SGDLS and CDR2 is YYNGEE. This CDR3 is CASSHNPGTGTYNEQFF. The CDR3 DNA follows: TGTGCCAGCAGCCACAACCCCGGGACAGGGACCTACAATGAGCAGTTCTTC.

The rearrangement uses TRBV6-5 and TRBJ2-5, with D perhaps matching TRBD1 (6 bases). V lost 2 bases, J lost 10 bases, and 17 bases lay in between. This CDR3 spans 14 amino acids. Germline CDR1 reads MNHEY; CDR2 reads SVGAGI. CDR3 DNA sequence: TGTGCCAGCAGTTACGCGGGCAGGGGATTTTTCCAGTACTTC. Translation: CASSYAGRGFFQYF.

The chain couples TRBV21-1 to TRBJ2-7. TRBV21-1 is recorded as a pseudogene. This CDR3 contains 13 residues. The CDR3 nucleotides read TGTGCCAGCAGCAAAGCGCGGGGTTACGAGCAGTACTTC. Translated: CASSKARGYEQYF.

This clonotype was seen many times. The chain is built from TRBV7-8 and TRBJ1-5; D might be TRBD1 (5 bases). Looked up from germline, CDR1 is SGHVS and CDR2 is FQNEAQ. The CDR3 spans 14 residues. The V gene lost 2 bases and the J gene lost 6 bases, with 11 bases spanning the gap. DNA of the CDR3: TGTGCCAGCAGCTTATGGGGGGAGGGTCAGCCCCAGCATTTT. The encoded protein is CASSLWGEGQPQHF. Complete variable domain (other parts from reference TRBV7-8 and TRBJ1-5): GAGVSQSPRYKVAKRGQDVALRCDPISGHVSLFWYQQALGQGPEFLTYFQNEAQLDKSGLPSDRFFAERPEGSVSTLKIQRTQQEDSAVYLCASSLWGEGQPQHFGDGTRLSIL.

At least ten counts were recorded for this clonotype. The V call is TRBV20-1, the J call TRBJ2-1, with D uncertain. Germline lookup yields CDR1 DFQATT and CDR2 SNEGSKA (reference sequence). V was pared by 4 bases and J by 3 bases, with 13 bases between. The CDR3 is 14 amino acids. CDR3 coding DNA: TGCAGTGCTATTAACTATAGAGGCTACAATGAGCAGTTCTTC. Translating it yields CSAINYRGYNEQFF.

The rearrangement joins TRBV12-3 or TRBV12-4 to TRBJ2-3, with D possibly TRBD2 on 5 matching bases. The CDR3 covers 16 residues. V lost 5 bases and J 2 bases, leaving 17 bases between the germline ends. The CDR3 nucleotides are TGTGCCAGCAGTCCTCGGAGGCCAGGTTACACAGATACGCAGTATTTT. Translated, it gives CASSPRRPGYTDTQYF.

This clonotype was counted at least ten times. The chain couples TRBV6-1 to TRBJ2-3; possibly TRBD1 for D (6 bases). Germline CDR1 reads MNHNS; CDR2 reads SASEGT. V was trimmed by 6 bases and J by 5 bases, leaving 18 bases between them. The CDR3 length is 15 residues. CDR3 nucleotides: TGTGCCAGCAGCCCCGGGCAGGGGTCAGGAGATACGCAGTATTTT. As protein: CASSPGQGSGDTQYF.